This TCR beta chain was sequenced for a study of Ad26.COV2.S vaccination and SARS-CoV-2 variants. The repertoire was sequenced with immunoSEQ multiplex PCR; TCRdb's copy has only in-frame clones and lacks some. The sample has approximately 410,000 clones; around 93% are singletons. Treatment given: 15 to 20 received Ad26.COV2.S at low or high dose, single or two shots; 5 received placebo; per-sample allocation not given. Samples were taken on day 63 after the first vaccine or placebo injection. The sequencing used peripheral blood, collected in a trial of Ad26.COV2.S vaccine versus placebo. The sequence came from a person aged 18 to 65 who received the Ad26.COV2.S COVID-19 vaccine or a placebo.

The CDR3 nucleotides are TGTGCCAGTAGCGGAGACAGGTTCTACGAGCAGTACTTC. Residues: CASSGDRFYEQYF. This chain uses TRBV19 with TRBJ2-7, with D possibly TRBD1 on 6 matching bases. The CDR3 is 13 residues long. CDR1 is LNHDA, CDR2 SQIVND, per germline (reference sequence). Trimming took 6 bases from V and 3 from J, leaving 12 bases between them.